The 22 T cell receptor beta chains reported below all come from one sample, sequenced in a study of brain T cells in children with intractable seizures. Produced via immunoSEQ multiplex PCR; TCRdb's table is partial and in-frame only. The table has approximately 77,000 clones, 90% to 95% seen once. This material consisted of peripheral blood, taken at surgery. The receptors come from a boy younger than two with tuberous sclerosis and intractable seizures.

This clone was seen a single time. CDR3 DNA sequence: TGCGCCAGCAGCTTGTTTGGGAAAGGGAACGAAAAACTGTTTTTT. Translation: CASSLFGKGNEKLFF. This sequence joins TRBV5-1 and TRBJ1-4; D not resolved. V was pared by 1 base and J by 8 bases, with 15 bases between. Germline CDR1 is SGHRS and CDR2 is YFSETQ. CDR3 length: 15 amino acids.

V gene TRBV5-6 combines with J gene TRBJ2-1; 7 bases line up with TRBD2. CDR3 length: 15 residues. The germline gives CDR1 SGHDT, CDR2 YYEEEE. Unmatched junction bases numbered 3, after V lost 0 bases and J lost 3 bases. This CDR3 is CASSLAGGGYNEQFF. In DNA form, the CDR3 reads TGTGCCAGCAGCTTGGCCGGCGGGGGCTACAATGAGCAGTTCTTC. The full variable domain, with the rest looked up from reference TRBV5-6 and TRBJ2-1, is DAGVTQSPTHLIKTRGQQVTLRCSPKSGHDTVSWYQQALGQGPQFIFQYYEEEERQRGNFPDRFSGHQFPNYSSELNVNALLLGDSALYLCASSLAGGGYNEQFFGPGTRLTVL.

The chain employs TRBV30 and TRBJ2-2, with TRBD1 matching over 9 bases. The germline V gene encodes CDR1 GTSNPN and CDR2 SVGIG (reference sequence). The CDR3 runs to 14 residues. Trimming removed 6 bases from V and 6 bases from J; junction bases left unmatched: 8. Here the CDR3 reads CACGDRVSAGELFF. DNA for the CDR3: TGTGCCTGCGGGGACAGGGTATCGGCCGGGGAGCTGTTTTTT.

This chain links TRBV10-3 with TRBJ2-7; the D gene is possibly TRBD2 (5 bases). This CDR3 contains 13 residues. Trimming took off 5 bases at V and 0 bases at J, with 8 bases between the two ends. Germline V gene data show CDR1 as ENHRY and CDR2 as SYGVKD. The CDR3 DNA is TGTGCCATCAGTAAAGGACTCTCCTACGAGCAGTACTTC. Translated, it gives CAISKGLSYEQYF.

In its sample, this clone ranks as medium-sized (0.01 to 0.1%). The chain couples TRBV7-2 to TRBJ2-2; the D is unclear. Germline V gene sequence: CDR1 SGHTA, CDR2 FQGNSA. Trimming cost V 4 bases and J 2 bases, with 5 bases left between them. There are 13 residues in the CDR3. The CDR3 spells CASSSTNTGELFF. The CDR3 bases are TGTGCCAGCAGCTCGACAAACACCGGGGAGCTGTTTTTT.

The chain couples TRBV6-5 to TRBJ2-7, with TRBD1 matching over 10 bases. Germline V gene lookup returns CDR1 MNHEY and CDR2 SVGAGI. J was trimmed by 6 bases and V by 5 bases; bases with no gene match: 4. The length of the CDR3 is 13 residues. CDR3 loop: CASSRRQGAEQYF. In DNA, the CDR3 is TGTGCCAGCAGTAGACGACAGGGGGCCGAGCAGTACTTC.

The chain uses TRBV29-1 and TRBJ2-3; no definite D call. V gave up 1 base and J gave up 3 bases, with 5 bases separating them. Germline V lookup: CDR1 SQVTM, CDR2 ANQGSEA. The CDR3 is made up of 12 amino acids. This CDR3 reads CSVEARTDTQYF. DNA of the CDR3: TGCAGCGTTGAAGCTAGAACAGATACGCAGTATTTT.

The chain is built from TRBV29-1 and TRBJ2-5; 7 bases are a match to TRBD2. CDR1 is SQVTM and CDR2 is ANQGSEA in the germline V gene. V shed 4 bases and J 1 base; nucleotides not matched to a gene: 9. The CDR3 contains 15 residues. The CDR3 nucleotides read TGCAGCGTTGTAGATGCGGGAGACAGCCAAGAGACCCAGTACTTC. It specifies CSVVDAGDSQETQYF.

The chain has TRBV19 and TRBJ2-7; D may be TRBD2 (5 bases). Germline V gene data show CDR1 as LNHDA and CDR2 as SQIVND (reference sequence). Between the trimmed V and J ends, which lost 7 bases and 3 bases, there was a span of 19 bases. The CDR3 sequence is 15 residues long. The DNA of the CDR3 is TGTGCCAGTACCTCCGCTGCAGGACTCCACTACGAGCAGTACTTC. Its translation is CASTSAAGLHYEQYF.

CDR3 protein: CASSTDRGHEQYF. Written as DNA, the CDR3 is TGTGCCAGCAGCACGGACAGGGGGCACGAGCAGTACTTC. The chain uses TRBV3-1 (or the pseudogene TRBV3-2) and TRBJ2-7, with TRBD1 matching 11 bases. The CDR3 length is 13 residues. CDR1 is LGHDT and CDR2 is YNNKEL in the germline V gene (reference sequence). Trimming at V came to 5 bases and at J to 5 bases, leaving 2 bases not matched to a gene.

This chain uses TRBV7-8 with TRBJ1-1; D unclear. The CDR3 loop spans 13 amino acids. Germline CDR1 is SGHVS and CDR2 is FQNEAQ. The V gene lost 2 bases and the J gene lost 0 bases, with 4 bases spanning the gap. CDR3 amino acids: CASSLHVNTEAFF. The CDR3 region has the DNA TGTGCCAGCAGCTTACACGTGAACACTGAAGCTTTCTTT.

This chain links TRBV4-2 with TRBJ1-1, with D maybe TRBD1 (5 bases). The V end was cut by 4 bases, the J end by 11 bases, with 17 bases between. The CDR3 length is 13 residues. The germline V gene encodes CDR1 LGHNA and CDR2 YNFKEQ. CDR3 sequence: CASSPDPGREAFF. In DNA form, the CDR3 reads TGTGCCAGCAGCCCTGACCCAGGGAGGGAGGCTTTCTTT.

The chain is built from TRBV7-8 and TRBJ2-7; no definite D call. This CDR3 contains 12 residues. Trimming removed 6 bases from V and 0 bases from J, with 6 bases in between. Germline V gene data show CDR1 as SGHVS and CDR2 as FQNEAQ. CDR3 sequence (DNA): TGTGCCAGCAGAAGGAGCTCCTACGAGCAGTACTTC. Translated: CASRRSSYEQYF.

The chain employs TRBV7-9 and TRBJ2-1; 7 nucleotides agree with TRBD2. Trimming cost V 0 bases and J 10 bases; bases outside gene matches: 0. This CDR3 spans 12 amino acids. Germline V gene lookup returns CDR1 SEHNR and CDR2 FQNEAQ (reference sequence). CDR3 nucleotides: TGTGCCAGCAGCTTAGCACTAGCGGAGCAGTTCTTC. It specifies CASSLALAEQFF.

The chain carries TRBV6-5 and TRBJ2-7; 7 positions match TRBD1. The germline gives CDR1 MNHEY, CDR2 SVGAGI. This CDR3 spans 15 amino acids. J was trimmed by 4 bases and V by 1 base; bases with no gene match: 7. This CDR3 is CASSYFGTEPYEQYF. As DNA, the CDR3 is TGTGCCAGCAGTTACTTTGGGACAGAACCTTACGAGCAGTACTTC.

The genes are TRBV2 and TRBJ2-7, with 9 bases lining up with TRBD2. Germline V gene sequence: CDR1 SNHLY, CDR2 FYNNEI. This CDR3 has 14 amino acids. V lost 10 bases, J lost 0 bases, and 7 bases stayed unmatched. As DNA, the CDR3 is TGTGCCATCTCTCGACTAGCGGCCTCCTACGAGCAGTACTTC. It specifies CAISRLAASYEQYF.

V usage is TRBV2 and J usage is TRBJ2-1, with D perhaps given as TRBD1 or TRBD2 (7 bases each). Trimming pared 2 bases from V and 8 bases from J, leaving 22 bases between. The CDR3 sequence is 17 residues long. The germline V gene encodes CDR1 SNHLY and CDR2 FYNNEI. The chain's CDR3 is CASSELRGRESGDEQFF. For the CDR3, the DNA is TGTGCCAGCAGTGAATTAAGGGGGCGGGAGTCCGGTGATGAGCAGTTCTTC.

This chain links TRBV15 with TRBJ2-7; D remains ambiguous. Germline CDR1 reads LNHNV; CDR2 reads YYDKDF (reference sequence). Trimming shortened V by 3 bases and J by 0 bases, and 9 bases separated the two germline ends. The CDR3 spans 14 residues. CDR3 in DNA: TGTGCCACCAGCAGTCAGAGTAGCTCCTACGAGCAGTACTTC. This codes for CATSSQSSSYEQYF. The whole variable domain, filled in from reference TRBV15 and TRBJ2-7, reads DAMVIQNPRYQVTQFGKPVTLSCSQTLNHNVMYWYQQKSSQAPKLLFHYYDKDFNNEADTPDNFQSRRPNTSFCFLDIRSPGLGDTAMYLCATSSQSSSYEQYFGPGTRLTVT.

The rearrangement links TRBV2 to TRBJ2-7; TRBD1 matches 7 bases. The CDR3 length is 14 residues. Unmatched junction bases numbered 15, after V lost 8 bases and J lost 8 bases. Germline V CDR1 and CDR2: SNHLY, FYNNEI. The CDR3 protein is CASGDSKPPEKQYF. Written as DNA, the CDR3 is TGTGCCAGCGGGGACAGTAAGCCCCCCGAGAAGCAGTACTTC. The full variable domain, completed using reference TRBV2 and TRBJ2-7, is EPEVTQTPSHQVTQMGQEVILRCVPISNHLYFYWYRQILGQKVEFLVSFYNNEISEKSEIFDDQFSVERPDGSNFTLKIRSTKLEDSAMYFCASGDSKPPEKQYFGPGTRLTVT.

This chain joins TRBV18 and TRBJ1-1; D is undetermined. The length of the CDR3 is 14 residues. The germline CDR1 and CDR2 sequences are KGHSH and LQKENI. Trimming took off 0 bases at V and 1 base at J, with 6 bases between the two ends. The CDR3 nucleotides read TGTGCCAGCTCACCACCCACGGGGAACACTGAAGCTTTCTTT. This codes for CASSPPTGNTEAFF. Full variable domain (rest looked up from reference TRBV18 and TRBJ1-1): NAGVMQNPRHLVRRRGQEARLRCSPMKGHSHVYWYRQLPEEGLKFMVYLQKENIIDESGMPKERFSAEFPKEGPSILRIQQVVRGDSAAYFCASSPPTGNTEAFFGQGTRLTVV.

This clone is a singleton in its sample. The chain carries TRBV12-3 or TRBV12-4 and TRBJ1-1; D not resolved. Between the trimmed V and J ends, which lost 6 bases and 0 bases, there was a span of 5 bases. The CDR3 consists of 12 residues. CDR3 sequence reads: CASSPLNTEAFF. CDR3 DNA: TGTGCCAGCAGCCCATTGAACACTGAAGCTTTCTTT.

V gene TRBV4-2 combines with J gene TRBJ2-7; 10 nucleotides match TRBD2. CDR1 and CDR2 from the germline V gene are LGHNA and YNFKEQ. V shed 2 bases and J 3 bases; nucleotides not matched to a gene: 7. This CDR3 has 16 residues. CDR3 in amino acids: CASSQPLAGEVYEQYF. CDR3 sequence (DNA): TGTGCCAGCAGCCAACCCCTAGCGGGAGAGGTCTACGAGCAGTACTTC.